This T cell receptor (beta chain) was captured by sequencing in a study of STAT5B mutations in CD4+ large granular lymphocyte leukemia. Whole-study findings and limits: TRBV06-family usage was enriched in top patient clones (8/27) versus controls (2/35). Patient CD4-sorted repertoires looked more clonal than healthy CD4+ repertoires, even without putative leukemic clones.

This clone was detected a few times. Its specificity is not known. Method: immunoSEQ multiplex PCR; TCRdb's copy keeps in-frame clones and lacks some. The table shows about 35,000 clones, with more than 75% occurring only once. V was clipped by 6 bases and J by 2 bases; unmatched bases: 6. Germline V gene data show CDR1 as LNHDA and CDR2 as SQIVND (reference sequence). CDR3 size: 14 residues. The sequence derives from a human donor in good health. Sequences were obtained from CD4+ T cells from blood buffy coats. V and J are TRBV19 and TRBJ2-7; 8 bases fit TRBD1. CDR3 protein: CASSPGQVTYEQYF. In DNA, the CDR3 is TGTGCCAGTAGCCCGGGACAGGTAACCTACGAGCAGTACTTC. Together with reference TRBV19 and TRBJ2-7, the CDR3 gives the full variable domain: DGGITQSPKYLFRKEGQNVTLSCEQNLNHDAMYWYRQDPGQGLRLIYYSQIVNDFQKGDIAEGYSVSREKKESFPLTVTSAQKNPTAFYLCASSPGQVTYEQYFGPGTRLTVT.